Reported below is one T cell receptor beta chain. Antigen specificity is unknown. Germline-derived CDR1 and CDR2 are SEHNR and FQNEAQ (reference sequence). CDR3 length: 15 amino acids. V lost 5 bases to trimming and J lost 1 base, with 14 bases between them. This table comes from immunoSEQ multiplex PCR, and its TCRdb copy is limited to in-frame clones, with some not included. The profile shows fewer than 100,000 clones, 89% of them singletons. This sample is drawn from a study of OX40 agonist ivuxolimab in advanced cancers. Study-wide points: Among patients with partial responses at 0.1-3.0 mg/kg, clonal expansion was among the lowest.

This TCR was sampled from an adult with an advanced solid tumor such as melanoma, head and neck, liver or kidney cancer. The specimen was CD4+ or CD8+ T cells sorted from blood, collected in a trial of the OX40 agonist ivuxolimab. The rearrangement links TRBV7-9 to TRBJ1-1, with a possible D match to TRBD1 (6 bases). CDR3 loop: CASSQGRGANTEAFF. As DNA, the CDR3 is TGTGCCAGCAGCCAGGGAAGGGGGGCGAACACTGAAGCTTTCTTT.